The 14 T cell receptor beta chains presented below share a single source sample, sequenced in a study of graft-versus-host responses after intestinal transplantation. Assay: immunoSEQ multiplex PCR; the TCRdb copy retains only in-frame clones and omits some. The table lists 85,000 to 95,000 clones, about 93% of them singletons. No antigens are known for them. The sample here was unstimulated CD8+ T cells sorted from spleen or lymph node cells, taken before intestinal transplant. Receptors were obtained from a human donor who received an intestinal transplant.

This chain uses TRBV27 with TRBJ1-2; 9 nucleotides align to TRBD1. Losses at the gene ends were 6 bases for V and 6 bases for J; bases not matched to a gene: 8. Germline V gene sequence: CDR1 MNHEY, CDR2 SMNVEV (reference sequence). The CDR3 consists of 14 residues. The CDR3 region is CASSLTGTGNGYTF. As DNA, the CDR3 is TGTGCCAGCAGCCTCACAGGGACAGGGAATGGCTACACCTTC.

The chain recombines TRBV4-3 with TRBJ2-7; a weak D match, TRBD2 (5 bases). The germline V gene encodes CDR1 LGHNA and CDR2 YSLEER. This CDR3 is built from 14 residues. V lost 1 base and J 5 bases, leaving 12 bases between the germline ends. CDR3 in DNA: TGCGCCAGCAGCCAAGGAGGGTCCGGCGACGAGCAGTACTTC. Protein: CASSQGGSGDEQYF.

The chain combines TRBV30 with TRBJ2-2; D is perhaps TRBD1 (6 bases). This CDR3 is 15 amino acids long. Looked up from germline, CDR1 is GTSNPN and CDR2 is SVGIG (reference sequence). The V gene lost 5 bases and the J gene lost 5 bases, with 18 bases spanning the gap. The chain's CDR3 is CAWEDTGSWTGELFF. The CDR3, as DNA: TGTGCCTGGGAGGACACAGGGTCGTGGACCGGGGAGCTGTTTTTT.

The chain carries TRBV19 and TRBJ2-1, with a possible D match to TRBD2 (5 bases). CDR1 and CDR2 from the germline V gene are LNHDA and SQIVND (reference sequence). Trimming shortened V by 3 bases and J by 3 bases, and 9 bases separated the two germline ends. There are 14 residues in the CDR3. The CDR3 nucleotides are TGTGCCAGTAGTATGCCGGGGTTCTACAATGAGCAGTTCTTC. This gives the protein CASSMPGFYNEQFF. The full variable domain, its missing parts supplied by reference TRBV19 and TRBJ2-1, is DGGITQSPKYLFRKEGQNVTLSCEQNLNHDAMYWYRQDPGQGLRLIYYSQIVNDFQKGDIAEGYSVSREKKESFPLTVTSAQKNPTAFYLCASSMPGFYNEQFFGPGTRLTVL.

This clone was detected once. DNA for the CDR3: TGTGCCAGTAGTATCGGGACAGGGGAGAAGGATACGCAGTATTTT. This translates into CASSIGTGEKDTQYF. This chain uses TRBV19 with TRBJ2-3; TRBD1 matches at 10 bases. This CDR3 is built from 15 residues. J was trimmed by 6 bases and V by 3 bases; bases with no gene match: 6. Germline values: CDR1 LNHDA, CDR2 SQIVND (reference sequence).

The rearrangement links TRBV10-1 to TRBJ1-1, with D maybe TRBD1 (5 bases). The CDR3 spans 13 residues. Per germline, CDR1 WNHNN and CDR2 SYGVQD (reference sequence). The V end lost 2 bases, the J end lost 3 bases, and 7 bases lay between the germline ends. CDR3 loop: CASSESRDTEAFF. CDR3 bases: TGCGCCAGCAGTGAGAGCAGGGACACTGAAGCTTTCTTT.

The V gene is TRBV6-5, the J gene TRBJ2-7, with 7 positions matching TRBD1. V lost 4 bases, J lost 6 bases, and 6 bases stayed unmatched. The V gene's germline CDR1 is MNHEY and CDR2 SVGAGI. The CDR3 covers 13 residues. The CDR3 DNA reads TGTGCCAGCAGTTCCGAACAGGGGAGCGAGCAGTACTTC. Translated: CASSSEQGSEQYF.

Here the CDR3 DNA reads TGTGCCAGCAGCCGGACAGGGCCCCTAGATACGCAGTATTTT. This sequence encodes CASSRTGPLDTQYF. The V call is TRBV11-3, the J call TRBJ2-3, with 8 bases that match TRBD1. CDR1 is SGHNT and CDR2 is YENEEA in the germline V gene. CDR3 length: 14 residues. Losses at the gene ends were 5 bases for V and 5 bases for J; bases not matched to a gene: 6.

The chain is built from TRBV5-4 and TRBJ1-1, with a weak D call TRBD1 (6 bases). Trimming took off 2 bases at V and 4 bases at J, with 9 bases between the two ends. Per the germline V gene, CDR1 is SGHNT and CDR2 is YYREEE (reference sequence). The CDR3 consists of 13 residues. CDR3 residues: CASSLQGSTEAFF. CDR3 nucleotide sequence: TGTGCCAGCAGCTTACAGGGTAGCACTGAAGCTTTCTTT.

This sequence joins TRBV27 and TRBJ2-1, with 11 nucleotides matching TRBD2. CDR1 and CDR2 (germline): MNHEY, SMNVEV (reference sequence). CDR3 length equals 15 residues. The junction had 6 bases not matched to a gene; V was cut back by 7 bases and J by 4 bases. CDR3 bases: TGTGCCAGCACTATAGCGGGGGGGCCTTACAATGAGCAGTTCTTC. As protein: CASTIAGGPYNEQFF.

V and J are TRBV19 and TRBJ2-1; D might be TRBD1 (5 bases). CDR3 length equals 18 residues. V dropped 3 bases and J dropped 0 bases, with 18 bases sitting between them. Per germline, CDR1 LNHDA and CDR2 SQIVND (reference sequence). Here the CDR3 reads CASSIGFRVDSSYNEQFF. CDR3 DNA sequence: TGTGCCAGTAGTATCGGTTTCAGGGTGGATAGCTCCTACAATGAGCAGTTCTTC.

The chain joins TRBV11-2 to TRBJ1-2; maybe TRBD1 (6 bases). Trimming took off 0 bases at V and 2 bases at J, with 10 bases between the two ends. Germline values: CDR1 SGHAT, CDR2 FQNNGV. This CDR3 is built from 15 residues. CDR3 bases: TGTGCCAGCAGCTTAGATCCCGGACAGAACTATGGCTACACCTTC. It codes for CASSLDPGQNYGYTF.

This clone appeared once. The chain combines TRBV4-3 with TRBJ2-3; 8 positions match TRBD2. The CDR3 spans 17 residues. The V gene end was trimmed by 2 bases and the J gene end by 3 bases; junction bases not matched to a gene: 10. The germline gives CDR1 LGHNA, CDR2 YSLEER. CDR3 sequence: CASSQTYSGALTDTQYF. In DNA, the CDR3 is TGCGCCAGCAGCCAAACCTATAGCGGGGCCCTGACAGATACGCAGTATTTT.

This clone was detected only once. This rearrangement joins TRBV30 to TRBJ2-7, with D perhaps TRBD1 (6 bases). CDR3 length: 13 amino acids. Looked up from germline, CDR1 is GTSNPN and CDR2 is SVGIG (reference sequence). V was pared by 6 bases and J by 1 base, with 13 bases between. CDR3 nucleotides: TGTGCCTGTTTACAGGGACCATCCTACGAGCAGTACTTC. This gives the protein CACLQGPSYEQYF.